The clone carrying this T cell receptor beta chain has more than one count but fewer than ten. What it binds is unknown. This entry comes from a study of cytomegalovirus exposure and HLA in healthy donors. Study observations and caveats: Certain indistinguishable V segments, among them TRBV6-2 and TRBV6-3, were excluded.

The CDR3 covers 15 residues. V lost 6 bases, J lost 1 base, and 14 bases lay in between. The germline V gene encodes CDR1 SGHKS and CDR2 YYEKEE (reference sequence). The PCR made use of 60 Vbeta and 13 Jbeta primers. Measured with immunoSEQ multiplex PCR; TCRdb has only the in-frame clones, and not every one. The sample holds around 140,000 clones, roughly 10% seen once. Donors showed nominal health when sampled, although they likely had unrecorded immune exposures. V usage is TRBV5-5 and J usage is TRBJ1-5; no definite D call. Sequenced sample: PBMCs. This receptor was taken from a man aged 45-60 years in good health and CMV-seronegative. CDR3 protein: CASTRGGPSNQPQHF. The CDR3 coding sequence is TGTGCCAGCACCAGAGGCGGTCCCAGCAATCAGCCCCAGCATTTT. Based on the CDR3 plus reference TRBV5-5 and TRBJ1-5, the full variable domain is DAGVTQSPTHLIKTRGQQVTLRCSPISGHKSVSWYQQVLGQGPQFIFQYYEKEERGRGNFPDRFSARQFPNYSSELNVNALLLGDSALYLCASTRGGPSNQPQHFGDGTRLSIL.